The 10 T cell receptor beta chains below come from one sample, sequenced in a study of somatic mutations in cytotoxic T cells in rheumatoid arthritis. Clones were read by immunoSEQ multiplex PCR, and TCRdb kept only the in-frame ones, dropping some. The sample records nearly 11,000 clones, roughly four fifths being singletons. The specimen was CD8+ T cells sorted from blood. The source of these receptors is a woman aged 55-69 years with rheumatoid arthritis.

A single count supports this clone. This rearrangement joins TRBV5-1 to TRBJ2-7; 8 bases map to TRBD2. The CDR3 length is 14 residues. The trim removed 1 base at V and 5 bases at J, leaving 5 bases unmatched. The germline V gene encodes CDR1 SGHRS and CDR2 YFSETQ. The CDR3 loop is CASSLSGSQNEQYF. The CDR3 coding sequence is TGCGCCAGCAGCTTGAGCGGGAGTCAGAACGAGCAGTACTTC.

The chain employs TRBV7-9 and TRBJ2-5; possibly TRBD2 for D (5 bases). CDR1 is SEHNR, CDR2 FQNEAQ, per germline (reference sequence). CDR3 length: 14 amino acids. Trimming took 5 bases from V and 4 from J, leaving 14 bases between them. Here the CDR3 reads CASSPPGVGETQYF. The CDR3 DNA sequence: TGTGCCAGCAGCCCCCCCGGGGTGGGAGAGACCCAGTACTTC.

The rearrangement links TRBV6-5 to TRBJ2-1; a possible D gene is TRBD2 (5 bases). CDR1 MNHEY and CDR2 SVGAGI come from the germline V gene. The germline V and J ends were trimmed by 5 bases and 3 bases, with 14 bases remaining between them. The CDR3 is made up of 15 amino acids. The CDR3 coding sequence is TGTGCCAGCAGTCCTACTTTCGCGGGCTACAATGAGCAGTTCTTC. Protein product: CASSPTFAGYNEQFF.

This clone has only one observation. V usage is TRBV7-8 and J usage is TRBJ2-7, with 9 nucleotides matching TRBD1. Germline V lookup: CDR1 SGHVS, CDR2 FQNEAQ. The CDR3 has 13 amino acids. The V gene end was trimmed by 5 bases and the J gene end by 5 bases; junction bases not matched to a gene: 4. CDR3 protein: CASSEGTGNEQYF. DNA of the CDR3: TGTGCCAGCAGCGAGGGGACAGGGAACGAGCAGTACTTC.

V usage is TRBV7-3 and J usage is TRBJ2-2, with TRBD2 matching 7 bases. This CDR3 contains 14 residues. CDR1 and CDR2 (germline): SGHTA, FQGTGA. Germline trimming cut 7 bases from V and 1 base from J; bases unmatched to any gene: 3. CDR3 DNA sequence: TGTGCCAGCACCGGGACTATGAACACCGGGGAGCTGTTTTTT. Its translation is CASTGTMNTGELFF.

The CDR3 region has the DNA TGTGCCAGCAGCACTAGCGGGAGGGCCGTCGATGAGCAGTTCTTC. Its protein product is CASSTSGRAVDEQFF. The V and J genes are TRBV6-4 and TRBJ2-1; 13 nucleotides agree with TRBD2. The CDR3 has 15 amino acids. Losses at the gene ends were 6 bases for V and 8 bases for J; bases not matched to a gene: 7. Germline V gene data show CDR1 as MRHNA and CDR2 as SNTAGT.

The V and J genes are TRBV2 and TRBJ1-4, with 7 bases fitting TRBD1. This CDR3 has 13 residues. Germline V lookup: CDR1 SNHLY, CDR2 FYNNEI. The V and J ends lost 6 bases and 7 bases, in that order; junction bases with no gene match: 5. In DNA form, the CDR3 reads TGTGCCAGCAGGACAGGGCCAGGTGAAAAACTGTTTTTT. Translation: CASRTGPGEKLFF.

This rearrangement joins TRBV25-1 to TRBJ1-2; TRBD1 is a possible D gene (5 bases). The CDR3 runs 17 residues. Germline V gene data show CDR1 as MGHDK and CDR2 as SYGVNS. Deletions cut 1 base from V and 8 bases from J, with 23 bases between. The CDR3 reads CASSELGVGGIQDGYTF. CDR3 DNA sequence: TGTGCCAGCAGTGAATTGGGGGTCGGGGGTATCCAAGACGGCTACACCTTC.

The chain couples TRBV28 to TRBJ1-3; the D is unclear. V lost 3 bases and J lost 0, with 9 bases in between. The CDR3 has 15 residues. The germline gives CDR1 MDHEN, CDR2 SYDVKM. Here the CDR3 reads CASSLRELSGNTIYF. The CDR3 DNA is TGTGCCAGCAGTTTGCGGGAACTCTCTGGAAACACCATATATTTT.

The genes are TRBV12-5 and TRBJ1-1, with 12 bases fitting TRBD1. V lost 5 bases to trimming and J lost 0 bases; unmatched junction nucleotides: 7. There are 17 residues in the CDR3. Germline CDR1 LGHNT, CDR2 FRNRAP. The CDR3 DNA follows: TGTGCTAGTGGTCCGTCCCGGGACAGGGGGCTGAACACTGAAGCTTTCTTT. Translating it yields CASGPSRDRGLNTEAFF.